The following is a T cell receptor beta chain sequence with its context. Original handling: It was from reference gene primer amplification that nucleated cell counts were estimated. TCRdb's copy holds only in-frame clones and misses some; the assay was immunoSEQ multiplex PCR. Clone size and V and J calls were adopted from that table, with D and trimming inferred from the DNA. The sample holds 400,000 or so clones, around 90% seen once. The sample comes from a study of blood T cell repertoires in COVID-19. The source is a man aged 18 to 30 with COVID-19, enrolled during active disease. The sequenced material came from peripheral blood.

CDR3: CASSQVTGDPYEQYF. For the CDR3, the DNA is TGTGCCAGCAGCCAAGTAACAGGGGACCCCTACGAGCAGTACTTC. V usage is TRBV14 and J usage is TRBJ2-7; 7 nucleotides agree with TRBD1. The CDR3 is 15 residues long. From germline, CDR1 is SGHDN and CDR2 FVKESK. V shed 1 base, J shed 2 bases, and the junction held 5 bases outside the gene matches. Combining the CDR3 with reference TRBV14 and TRBJ2-7 gives the whole variable domain EAGVTQFPSHSVIEKGQTVTLRCDPISGHDNLYWYRRVMGKEIKFLLHFVKESKQDESGMPNNRFLAERTGGTYSTLKVQPAELEDSGVYFCASSQVTGDPYEQYFGPGTRLTVT.